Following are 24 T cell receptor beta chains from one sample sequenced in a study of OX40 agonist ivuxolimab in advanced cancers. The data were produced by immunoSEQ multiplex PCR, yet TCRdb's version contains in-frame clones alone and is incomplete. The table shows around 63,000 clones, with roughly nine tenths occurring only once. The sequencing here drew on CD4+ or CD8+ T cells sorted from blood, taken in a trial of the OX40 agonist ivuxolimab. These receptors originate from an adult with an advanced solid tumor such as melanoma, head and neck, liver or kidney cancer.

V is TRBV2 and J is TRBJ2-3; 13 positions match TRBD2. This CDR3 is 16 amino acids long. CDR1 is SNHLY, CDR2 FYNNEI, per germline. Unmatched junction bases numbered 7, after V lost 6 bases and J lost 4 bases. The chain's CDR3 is CASRATLAGGPDTQYF. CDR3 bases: TGTGCCAGCAGGGCAACACTAGCGGGGGGGCCAGATACGCAGTATTTT.

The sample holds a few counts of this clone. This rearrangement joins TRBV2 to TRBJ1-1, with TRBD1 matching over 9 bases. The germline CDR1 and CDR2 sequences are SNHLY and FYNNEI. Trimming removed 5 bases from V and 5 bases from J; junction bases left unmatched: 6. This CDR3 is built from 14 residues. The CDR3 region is CASSTTGGGTEAFF. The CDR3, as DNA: TGTGCCAGCAGTACGACAGGGGGAGGGACTGAAGCTTTCTTT.

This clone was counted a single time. In nucleotides, the CDR3 is TGTGCCAGCAGCTTCATTCCAAGAGAGACCCAGTACTTC. It yields the protein CASSFIPRETQYF. The chain links TRBV5-4 to TRBJ2-5; D uncertain. V lost 2 bases and J 4 bases, leaving 9 bases between the germline ends. The CDR3 length is 13 residues. Germline CDR1 is SGHNT and CDR2 is YYREEE (reference sequence).

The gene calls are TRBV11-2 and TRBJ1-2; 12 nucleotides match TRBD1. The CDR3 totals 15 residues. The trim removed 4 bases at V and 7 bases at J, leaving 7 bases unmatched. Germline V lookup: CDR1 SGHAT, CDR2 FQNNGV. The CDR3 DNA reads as TGTGCCAGCAGCTCCCTGGGACAGGGGGCGACTGGCTACACCTTC. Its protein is CASSSLGQGATGYTF.

CDR3: CASSAGTAGYF. The CDR3 region has the DNA TGTGCCAGCAGTGCCGGGACAGCTGGGTATTTT. The chain uses TRBV2 and TRBJ2-3; TRBD1 matches at 7 bases. The length of the CDR3 is 11 residues. Per germline, CDR1 SNHLY and CDR2 FYNNEI. Unmatched junction bases numbered 6, after V lost 4 bases and J lost 14 bases.

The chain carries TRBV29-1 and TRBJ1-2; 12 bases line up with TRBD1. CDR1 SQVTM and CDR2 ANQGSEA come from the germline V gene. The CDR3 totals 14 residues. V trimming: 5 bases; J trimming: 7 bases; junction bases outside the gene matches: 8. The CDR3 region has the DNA TGCAGCGTTTTAAGCCGGGACAGGGGGCTTGGCTACACCTTC. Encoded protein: CSVLSRDRGLGYTF.

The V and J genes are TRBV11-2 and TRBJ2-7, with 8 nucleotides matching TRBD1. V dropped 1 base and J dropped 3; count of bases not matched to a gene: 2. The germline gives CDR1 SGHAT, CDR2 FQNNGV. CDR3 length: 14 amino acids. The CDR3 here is CASSLATGGYEQYF. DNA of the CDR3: TGTGCCAGCAGCTTAGCCACAGGGGGCTACGAGCAGTACTTC.

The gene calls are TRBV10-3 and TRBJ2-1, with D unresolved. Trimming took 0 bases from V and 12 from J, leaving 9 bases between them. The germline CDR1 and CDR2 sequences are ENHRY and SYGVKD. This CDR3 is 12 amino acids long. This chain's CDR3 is CAISESRVGQFF. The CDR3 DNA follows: TGTGCCATCAGTGAGTCTCGGGTTGGGCAGTTCTTC.

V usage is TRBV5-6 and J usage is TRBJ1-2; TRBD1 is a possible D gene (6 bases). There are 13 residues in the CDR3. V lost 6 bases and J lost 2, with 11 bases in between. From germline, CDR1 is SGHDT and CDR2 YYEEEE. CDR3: CASTEGGNYGYTF. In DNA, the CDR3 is TGTGCCAGCACCGAGGGGGGCAACTATGGCTACACCTTC.

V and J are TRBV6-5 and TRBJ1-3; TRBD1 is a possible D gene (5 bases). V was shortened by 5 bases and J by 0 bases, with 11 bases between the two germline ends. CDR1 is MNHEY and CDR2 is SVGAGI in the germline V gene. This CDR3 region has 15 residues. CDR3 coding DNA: TGTGCCAGCAGTATAGACAGAGCCTCTGGAAACACCATATATTTT. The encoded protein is CASSIDRASGNTIYF.

The CDR3 sequence: CASSQGSSYNEQFF. The CDR3 region has the DNA TGTGCCAGCAGTCAGGGGTCCTCCTACAATGAGCAGTTCTTC. J is TRBJ2-1 and V is TRBV28; a weak D match, TRBD1 (6 bases). Trimming stripped 5 bases from V and 0 bases from J, with 8 bases between. Germline lookup yields CDR1 MDHEN and CDR2 SYDVKM. The CDR3 spans 14 residues.

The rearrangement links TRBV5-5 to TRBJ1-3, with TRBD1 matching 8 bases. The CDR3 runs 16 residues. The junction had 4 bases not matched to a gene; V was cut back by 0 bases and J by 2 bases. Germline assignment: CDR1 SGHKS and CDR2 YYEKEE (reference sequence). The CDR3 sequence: CASSLGMTGAGNTIYF. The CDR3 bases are TGTGCCAGCAGCTTGGGGATGACAGGGGCTGGAAACACCATATATTTT.

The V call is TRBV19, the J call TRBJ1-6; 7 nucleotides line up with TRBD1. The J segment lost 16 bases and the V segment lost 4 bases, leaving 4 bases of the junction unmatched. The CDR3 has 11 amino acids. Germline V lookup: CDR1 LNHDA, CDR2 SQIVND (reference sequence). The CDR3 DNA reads TGTGCCAGTAGTACATGGACAGGACTCCACTTT. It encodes CASSTWTGLHF.

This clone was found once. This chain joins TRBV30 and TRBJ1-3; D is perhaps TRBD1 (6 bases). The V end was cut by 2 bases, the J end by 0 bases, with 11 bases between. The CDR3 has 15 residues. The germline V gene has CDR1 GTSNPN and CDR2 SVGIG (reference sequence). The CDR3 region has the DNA TGTGCCTGGAGTTTACAGGGATCCTCTGGAAACACCATATATTTT. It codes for CAWSLQGSSGNTIYF.

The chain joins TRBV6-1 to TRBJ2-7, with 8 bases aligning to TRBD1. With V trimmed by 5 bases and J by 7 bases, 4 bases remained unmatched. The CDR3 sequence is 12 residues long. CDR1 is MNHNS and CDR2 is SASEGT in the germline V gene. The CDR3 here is CASSQGAREQYF. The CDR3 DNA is TGTGCCAGCAGTCAGGGGGCGCGGGAGCAGTACTTC.

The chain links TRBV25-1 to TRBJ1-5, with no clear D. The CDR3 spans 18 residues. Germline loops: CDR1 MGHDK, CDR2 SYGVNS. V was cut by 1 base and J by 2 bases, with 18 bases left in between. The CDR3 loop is CASSELKSEGWGNQPQHF. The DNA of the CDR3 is TGTGCCAGCAGTGAATTAAAGAGCGAAGGGTGGGGCAATCAGCCCCAGCATTTT.

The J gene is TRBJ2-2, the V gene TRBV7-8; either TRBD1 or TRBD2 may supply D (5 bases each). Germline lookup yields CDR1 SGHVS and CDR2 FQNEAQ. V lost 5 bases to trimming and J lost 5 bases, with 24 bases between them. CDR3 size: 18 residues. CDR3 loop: CASSPKRRTRVQTGELFF. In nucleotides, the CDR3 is TGTGCCAGCAGCCCGAAGCGGAGGACAAGGGTACAGACCGGGGAGCTGTTTTTT.

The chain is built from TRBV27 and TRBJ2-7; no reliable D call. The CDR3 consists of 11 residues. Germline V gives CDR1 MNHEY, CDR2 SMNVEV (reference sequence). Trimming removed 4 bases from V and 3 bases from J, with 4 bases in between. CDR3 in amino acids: CASSSLYEQYF. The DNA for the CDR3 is TGTGCCAGCAGTTCCCTCTACGAGCAGTACTTC.

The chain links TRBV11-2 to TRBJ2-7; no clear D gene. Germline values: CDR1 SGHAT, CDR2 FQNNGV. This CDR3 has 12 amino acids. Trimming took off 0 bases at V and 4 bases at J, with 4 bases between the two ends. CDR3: CASSLDGYEQYF. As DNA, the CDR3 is TGTGCCAGCAGCTTAGATGGGTACGAGCAGTACTTC.

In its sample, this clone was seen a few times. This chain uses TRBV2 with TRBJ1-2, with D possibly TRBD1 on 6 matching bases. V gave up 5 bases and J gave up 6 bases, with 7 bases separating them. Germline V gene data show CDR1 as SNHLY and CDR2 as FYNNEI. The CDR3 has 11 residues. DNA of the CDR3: TGTGCCAGCAGTCACAGGGATGGCTACACCTTC. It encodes CASSHRDGYTF.

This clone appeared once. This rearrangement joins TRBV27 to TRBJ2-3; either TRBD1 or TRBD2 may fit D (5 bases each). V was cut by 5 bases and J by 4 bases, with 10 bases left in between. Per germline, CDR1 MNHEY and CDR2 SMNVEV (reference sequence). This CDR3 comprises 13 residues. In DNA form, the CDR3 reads TGTGCCAGCAGTCCCATGGGGGCAGATACGCAGTATTTT. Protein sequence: CASSPMGADTQYF.

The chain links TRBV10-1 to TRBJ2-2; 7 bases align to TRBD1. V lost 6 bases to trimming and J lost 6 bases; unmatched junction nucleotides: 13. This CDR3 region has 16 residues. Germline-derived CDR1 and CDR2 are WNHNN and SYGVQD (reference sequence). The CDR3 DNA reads TGCGCCAGCAGATCTGGGACAGTCATGTCCCCCGGGGAGCTGTTTTTT. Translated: CASRSGTVMSPGELFF.

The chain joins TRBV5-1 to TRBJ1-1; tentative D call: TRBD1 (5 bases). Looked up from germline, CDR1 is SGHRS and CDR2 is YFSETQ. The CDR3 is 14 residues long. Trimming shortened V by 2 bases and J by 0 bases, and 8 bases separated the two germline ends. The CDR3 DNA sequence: TGCGCCAGCAGCTTCGACAGCATGAACACTGAAGCTTTCTTT. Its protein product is CASSFDSMNTEAFF.

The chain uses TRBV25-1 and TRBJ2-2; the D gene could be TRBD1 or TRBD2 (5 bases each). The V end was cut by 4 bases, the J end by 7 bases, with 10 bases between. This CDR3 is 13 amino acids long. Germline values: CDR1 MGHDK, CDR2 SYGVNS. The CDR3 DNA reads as TGTGCCAGCAGTGGGGGGTTTGGCGGGGAGCTGTTTTTT. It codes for CASSGGFGGELFF.